This T cell receptor (beta chain) emerged from a study of shared clonotypes between healthy human individuals (dated by TCRdb to the early 2020s). Notes on the research overall: Three men and two women, aged 18 to 49 years, made up the cohort. For each donor, three plates each were used for CD4 naive and CD4 memory, two plates were used for CD8 naive, and one plate was used for CD8 memory. The study deeply sequenced blood TCR repertoires of five healthy adults to estimate repertoire size and the extent of clonotype sharing between individuals. To increase sequencing depth and limit assay-specific biases, different laboratories used diverse techniques to prepare libraries and sequence TCR repertoires. Between about 0.9 and 10 billion PBMCs per donor were obtained by leukapheresis.

The research as a whole found: Because the study included only a small number of donors, the genetic and exposure-history diversity represented was limited. Incomplete sequencing was indicated by rarefaction of sorted-subset datasets, despite the large sequencing depth. Estimated clonotype richness was generally larger for naive than for memory subsets. Sharing across four donors was observed for 4.5% to 6.5% of naive CD4, under 4% of naive CD8, over 2% of memory CD4, and over 0.3% of memory CD8 clonotypes. Based on pairwise subsampling, the degree of clonotype sharing among donors was expected to be affected by sequencing depth. Clonotypes shared by all four sorted-subset donors showed higher generation probabilities than non-shared clonotypes. Sampling was limited to blood, and TCR repertoires in tissue likely differ from TCR repertoires in blood.

In regard to this clone: What this receptor recognizes is not known. Per-nucleotide qualities are absent, and no much larger clonotype sits a single base away.

Using the deep immunoSEQ assay, multiplex PCR amplified TCR CDR3 regions from genomic DNA. Extracted genomic DNA from each cell subset was distributed evenly across all wells of several immunoSEQ 96-well plates, and each plate was treated as a replicate. For sorted subsets, each replicate PCR was loaded with about 0.2 ug genomic DNA, equivalent to roughly 30,000 T cell genomes. The purified libraries were quantified using a Qubit 3.0 fluorometer, sized with a Bioanalyzer 2100, and then quantified again using the KAPA Library Quantification kit. Every immunoSEQ 96-well plate was sequenced on a dedicated single-read 150-cycle Illumina NextSeq 550 flow cell. The original methods were these. Because the immunoSEQ output included only junctional sequences and no quality scores, the filtering could not be the same as the filtering used for full-length reads. To assign V/J genes and CDR3, sequences were annotated against IMGT germline references using PyIR, a Python wrapper for IgBLAST v1.9. Reads with weak V/J assignments (E-value above 1e-6), missing CDR3, stop codons, out-of-frame junctions, or ambiguous translated residues were removed. V3J clonotypes were defined by identical inferred V gene, J gene, and CDR3 amino acid sequence. To compute the percentage overlap between repertoires, the number of shared unique clonotypes was divided by the size of the smaller repertoire. RTK rarefaction, the Chao1 estimator, and Recon v2.1 estimates of unobserved clonotypes were used to assess repertoire richness. OLGA was used to compute generation probabilities for all TCRbeta clonotypes that the gDNA method yielded from four donors. This is the immuneACCESS table as TCRdb keeps it, with only in-frame sequences that have V and J called. A part of the clones is gone; compared with another copy, unresolved V genes explain less than half, and the rest is unexplained. For V, J and clone size, that table is used; D and trimming come from the DNA. In this sample the table shows around 2.5 million clones, more than 85% of which occur a single time. Jointly, the top ten make up approximately 0.36% of the sample.

Its CDR3 holds 15 amino acids, cysteine through phenylalanine. Of all the DNA, just the CDR3 is kept, 45 bases in frame from base 1. Taken from the germline V gene, the CDR1 and CDR2 loops are SGHVS and FNYEAQ. Trimming removed 4 bases from V and 0 bases from J, leaving 13 bases between the germline ends. Healthy HIV-negative adults with no recently reported acute infections or vaccinations were included as donors. All donors were Caucasian adults living in Nashville, Tennessee, USA. CD4+ T cells were enriched by magnetic negative selection, after which naive cells were positively selected on CD45RA and the negative fraction was taken as the memory subset. Blood was collected by leukapheresis, and PBMCs were isolated by Ficoll-Histopaque density gradient centrifugation and then cryopreserved in liquid nitrogen vapor phase. Analytical flow cytometry was used to check the purity and quantity of every magnetically sorted T cell population. From each sorted fraction, genomic DNA was isolated and quantified by UV absorbance on a Nanodrop 2000c.

The sample taken for sequencing was naive CD4+ T cells from PBMCs. The sample's cell subset or site label is to be understood as: CD45RA+ positively selected. This receptor was taken from a man between 18 and 29 years old in good health. Some clones in this sample may be carry-over from other donors' samples. Recombination connected TRBV7-6 to TRBJ2-7, with no D gene named confidently. For the CDR3, the sequence is CASSSRGRGSYEQYF. The DNA sequence follows: TGTGCCAGCAGCTCAAGAGGTAGAGGCTCCTACGAGCAGTACTTC.